The 25 T cell receptor beta chains below were found in one sample sequenced in a study of Ad26.COV2.S vaccination and SARS-CoV-2 variants. Stated treatment: roughly 19 received Ad26.COV2.S at low or high dose, single or two shots; 5 received placebo; per-sample allocation not given. Day 63 after the first injection of vaccine or placebo was the sampling time. The data were produced by immunoSEQ multiplex PCR, yet TCRdb's version contains in-frame clones alone and is incomplete. The sample carries approximately 480,000 clones, around nine tenths recorded once. The sequencing used peripheral blood, collected in a trial of Ad26.COV2.S vaccine versus placebo. These receptors originate from a person between 18 and 59 years old who received the Ad26.COV2.S COVID-19 vaccine or a placebo.

Notes on this clone: The same CDR3 is also encoded by other DNA sequences in this sample. The rearrangement uses TRBV11-3 and TRBJ1-1; D perhaps matches TRBD1 (5 bases). CDR1 SGHNT and CDR2 YENEEA come from the germline V gene. Trimming took off 1 base at V and 1 base at J, with 7 bases between the two ends. The CDR3 has 14 amino acids. In DNA form, the CDR3 reads TGTGCCAGCAGCTTAGGGAGGGGGAACACTGAAGCTTTCTTT. Its translation is CASSLGRGNTEAFF.

CDR3 sequence: CASSPGYWGAEAFF. The CDR3, as DNA: TGTGCCAGCAGCCCAGGCTACTGGGGGGCTGAAGCTTTCTTT. J is TRBJ1-1 and V is TRBV7-8; D may be TRBD1 (5 bases). Trimming cost V 5 bases and J 6 bases, with 16 bases left between them. This CDR3 has 14 amino acids. Germline V gene lookup returns CDR1 SGHVS and CDR2 FQNEAQ.

The chain has TRBV25-1 and TRBJ1-6, with 8 bases lining up with TRBD1. With V trimmed by 6 bases and J by 7 bases, 11 bases remained unmatched. From germline, CDR1 is MGHDK and CDR2 SYGVNS. This CDR3 is built from 16 residues. CDR3 nucleotide sequence: TGTGCCAGCAGGGCCAGAGCTGGACAGGGCAATTCACCCCTCCACTTT. It is translated as CASRARAGQGNSPLHF. The full variable domain, rest sourced from reference TRBV25-1 and TRBJ1-6, is EADIYQTPRYLVIGTGKKITLECSQTMGHDKMYWYQQDPGMELHLIHYSYGVNSTEKGDLSSESTVSRIRTEHFPLTLESARPSHTSQYLCASRARAGQGNSPLHFGNGTRLTVT.

J is TRBJ2-2 and V is TRBV28; D uncertain. V was pared by 6 bases and J by 6 bases, with 8 bases between. Germline V gene lookup returns CDR1 MDHEN and CDR2 SYDVKM. The CDR3 spans 12 residues. In DNA form, the CDR3 reads TGTGCCAGCAGAATAAGTCCCGGGGAGCTGTTTTTT. This gives the protein CASRISPGELFF.

The gene calls are TRBV3-1 (or the pseudogene TRBV3-2) and TRBJ1-4, with 9 bases matching TRBD1. With V trimmed by 1 base and J by 8 bases, 11 bases remained unmatched. Germline values: CDR1 LGHDT, CDR2 YNNKEL (reference sequence). The CDR3 has 17 residues. For the CDR3, the DNA is TGTGCCAGCAGCCAAGTCAAGACCGGGACAGGGATGGAAAAACTGTTTTTT. As protein: CASSQVKTGTGMEKLFF.

The rearrangement links TRBV6-6 to TRBJ2-2, with TRBD1 as a possible D gene (6 bases). Germline V gene data show CDR1 as MNHNY and CDR2 as SVGAGI (reference sequence). V was cut by 2 bases and J by 0 bases, with 10 bases left in between. The CDR3 length is 16 residues. CDR3 coding DNA: TGTGCCAGCAGTTACCGGGCAGGGGCGAACACCGGGGAGCTGTTTTTT. Translated: CASSYRAGANTGELFF.

This chain joins TRBV29-1 and TRBJ1-1; no clear D. The CDR3 is 12 amino acids. The germline V gene has CDR1 SQVTM and CDR2 ANQGSEA. The V and J ends lost 3 bases and 6 bases respectively, with 11 bases between them. The CDR3 loop is CSVDRSHAEAFF. The CDR3 nucleotides are TGCAGCGTTGATAGGTCCCATGCTGAAGCTTTCTTT.

The rearrangement links TRBV19 to TRBJ2-5; a possible D gene is TRBD2 (6 bases). The CDR3 is 14 amino acids. Germline CDR1 reads LNHDA; CDR2 reads SQIVND (reference sequence). V gave up 10 bases and J gave up 5 bases, with 20 bases separating them. In nucleotides, the CDR3 is TGTGCCACTAAACCGGGACTTCCGGGGGAGACCCAGTACTTC. Its translation is CATKPGLPGETQYF. The variable domain in full, completed from reference TRBV19 and TRBJ2-5, reads DGGITQSPKYLFRKEGQNVTLSCEQNLNHDAMYWYRQDPGQGLRLIYYSQIVNDFQKGDIAEGYSVSREKKESFPLTVTSAQKNPTAFYLCATKPGLPGETQYFGPGTRLLVL.

The rearrangement uses TRBV11-2 and TRBJ1-1; D gene uncertain. CDR3 size: 15 residues. CDR1 and CDR2 (germline): SGHAT, FQNNGV. V was cut by 0 bases and J by 3 bases, with 11 bases left in between. CDR3 sequence reads: CASSLDLSRDTEAFF. The CDR3 DNA sequence: TGTGCCAGCAGCTTAGATCTAAGTAGGGACACTGAAGCTTTCTTT. Variable domain in full (rest from reference TRBV11-2 and TRBJ1-1): EAGVAQSPRYKIIEKRQSVAFWCNPISGHATLYWYQQILGQGPKLLIQFQNNGVVDDSQLPKDRFSAERLKGVDSTLKIQPAKLEDSAVYLCASSLDLSRDTEAFFGQGTRLTVV.

The J gene is TRBJ2-1, the V gene TRBV7-3; D perhaps matches TRBD2 (7 bases). Germline CDR1 reads SGHTA; CDR2 reads FQGTGA. The CDR3 loop spans 14 amino acids. The ends were cut back, 2 bases at V and 10 bases at J, with 15 bases in the middle. The CDR3 DNA sequence: TGTGCCAGCAGCTTAGGGGGCGGGAGCACCGAGCAGTTCTTC. Its translation: CASSLGGGSTEQFF. Full variable domain (remainder filled in from reference TRBV7-3 and TRBJ2-1): GAGVSQTPSNKVTEKGKYVELRCDPISGHTALYWYRQSLGQGPEFLIYFQGTGAADDSGLPNDRFFAVRPEGSVSTLKIQRTERGDSAVYLCASSLGGGSTEQFFGPGTRLTVL.

This chain joins TRBV7-9 and TRBJ1-6; 8 nucleotides agree with TRBD1. Germline lookup yields CDR1 SEHNR and CDR2 FQNEAQ (reference sequence). There are 14 residues in the CDR3. With V trimmed by 7 bases and J by 5 bases, 4 bases remained unmatched. The CDR3 coding sequence is TGTGCCAGCAACATGGACAGGGATAATTCACCCCTCCACTTT. This translates into CASNMDRDNSPLHF.

Remarks on this clone: The same CDR3 arises from other DNA sequences in this sample as well. This CDR3 reads CASSLVGTSGNNEQFF. CDR3 nucleotides: TGTGCCAGCAGCTTAGTTGGGACTAGCGGGAACAATGAGCAGTTCTTC. The chain is built from TRBV7-2 and TRBJ2-1; 13 bases line up with TRBD2. The CDR3 is made up of 16 amino acids. V dropped 1 base and J dropped 5; count of bases not matched to a gene: 2. The V gene's germline CDR1 is SGHTA and CDR2 FQGNSA. The full variable domain, completed using reference TRBV7-2 and TRBJ2-1, is GAGVSQSPSNKVTEKGKDVELRCDPISGHTALYWYRQSLGQGLEFLIYFQGNSAPDKSGLPSDRFSAERTGGSVSTLTIQRTQQEDSAVYLCASSLVGTSGNNEQFFGPGTRLTVL.

This sequence joins TRBV25-1 and TRBJ1-5; D gene ambiguous. V gave up 4 bases and J gave up 3 bases, with 10 bases separating them. The CDR3 length is 14 residues. Germline CDR1 is MGHDK and CDR2 is SYGVNS. This CDR3 reads CASSGVGPNQPQHF. For the CDR3, the DNA is TGTGCCAGCAGTGGAGTCGGGCCCAATCAGCCCCAGCATTTT. The full variable domain, in which reference TRBV25-1 and TRBJ1-5 provide the parts outside the CDR3, is EADIYQTPRYLVIGTGKKITLECSQTMGHDKMYWYQQDPGMELHLIHYSYGVNSTEKGDLSSESTVSRIRTEHFPLTLESARPSHTSQYLCASSGVGPNQPQHFGDGTRLSIL.

This chain connects TRBV29-1 to TRBJ2-3, with TRBD1 identical over 10 bases. This CDR3 comprises 21 residues. Trimming at V came to 2 bases and at J to 2 bases, leaving 22 bases not matched to a gene. The germline gives CDR1 SQVTM, CDR2 ANQGSEA. The CDR3 is CSVELVLPGQGTPTVTDTQYF. The CDR3 coding sequence is TGCAGCGTTGAATTGGTTTTGCCGGGACAGGGGACGCCTACCGTCACAGATACGCAGTATTTT.

The V and J genes are TRBV6-5 and TRBJ1-2, with D maybe TRBD1 (6 bases). Germline V gene lookup returns CDR1 MNHEY and CDR2 SVGAGI. This CDR3 has 13 residues. Trimming stripped 7 bases from V and 8 bases from J, with 17 bases between. CDR3 residues: CASNPGGRGGYTF. The DNA of the CDR3 is TGTGCCAGCAACCCGGGGGGGCGCGGGGGCTACACCTTC.

The table lists this clone with a few counts. The genes are TRBV5-6 and TRBJ2-7; TRBD1 matches at 7 bases. The germline CDR1 and CDR2 sequences are SGHDT and YYEEEE. This CDR3 has 11 residues. The junction had 1 base not matched to a gene; V was cut back by 4 bases and J by 6 bases. This chain's CDR3 is CASSTGVEQYF. The DNA of the CDR3 is TGTGCCAGCAGCACAGGGGTCGAGCAGTACTTC.

The chain links TRBV6-2 or TRBV6-3 to TRBJ2-7; no definite D call. Germline CDR1 reads MNHEY; CDR2 reads SVGEGT. V gave up 4 bases and J gave up 5 bases, with 12 bases separating them. The CDR3 totals 13 residues. The CDR3 region has the DNA TGTGCCAGCAGTTCCCCACCGGCCAACGAGCAGTACTTC. Translation gives CASSSPPANEQYF.

This sequence joins TRBV18 and TRBJ2-3; D is uncertain. Trimming shortened V by 3 bases and J by 6 bases, and 10 bases separated the two germline ends. Germline V gene lookup returns CDR1 KGHSH and CDR2 LQKENI. There are 13 residues in the CDR3. The CDR3 sequence: CASSPSSRDTQYF. The CDR3 DNA sequence: TGTGCCAGCTCACCCTCATCTAGGGATACGCAGTATTTT.

This chain uses TRBV30 with TRBJ2-1, with D perhaps assigned TRBD1 or TRBD2 (5 bases each). V lost 5 bases and J 2 bases, leaving 7 bases between the germline ends. The CDR3 covers 12 residues. Per the germline V gene, CDR1 is GTSNPN and CDR2 is SVGIG (reference sequence). The CDR3, as DNA: TGTGCCTGGGGGGGAGCCTACAATGAGCAGTTCTTC. Its protein product is CAWGGAYNEQFF.

The V gene is TRBV28, the J gene TRBJ1-5; tentatively, D is TRBD1 (6 bases). Germline CDR1 reads MDHEN; CDR2 reads SYDVKM. V was pared by 5 bases and J by 2 bases, with 10 bases between. The CDR3 has 14 residues. CDR3 protein: CASSLPGGNQPQHF. CDR3 in DNA: TGTGCCAGCAGTCTACCAGGGGGCAATCAGCCCCAGCATTTT.

In the case of this clone: One end of the junction fails to match germline, which may point to a read error. The gene calls are TRBV4-1 and TRBJ1-2, with 7 bases aligning to TRBD1. Germline V gene sequence: CDR1 MGHRA, CDR2 YSYEKL. The CDR3 has 13 residues. The CDR3 nucleotides read TGCGCCAGCAGCCAGGGGACAGCTTATGGCTTGGCCTTC. It is translated as CASSQGTAYGLAF.

CDR3 protein: CASSSAGGYEQYF. DNA for the CDR3: TGTGCCAGTAGTTCAGCGGGAGGGTACGAGCAGTACTTC. The chain carries TRBV19 and TRBJ2-7; 10 bases map to TRBD2. V gave up 5 bases and J gave up 4 bases; unmatched junction bases: 2. There are 13 residues in the CDR3. The germline CDR1 and CDR2 sequences are LNHDA and SQIVND (reference sequence).

The rearrangement uses TRBV9 and TRBJ2-3, with D hard to call. The CDR3 is 14 residues long. Trimming removed 1 base at V and 1 base at J, with 7 bases between. Per germline, CDR1 SGDLS and CDR2 YYNGEE. CDR3 residues: CASSVRSGTDTQYF. The CDR3 DNA reads as TGTGCCAGCAGCGTACGTTCTGGCACAGATACGCAGTATTTT. The full variable domain, its missing parts supplied by reference TRBV9 and TRBJ2-3, is DSGVTQTPKHLITATGQRVTLRCSPRSGDLSVYWYQQSLDQGLQFLIQYYNGEERAKGNILERFSAQQFPDLHSELNLSSLELGDSALYFCASSVRSGTDTQYFGPGTRLTVL.

The V gene is TRBV2, the J gene TRBJ2-5; tentative D call: TRBD1 (5 bases). V lost 4 bases to trimming and J lost 3 bases, with 9 bases between them. This CDR3 has 13 amino acids. The germline V gene has CDR1 SNHLY and CDR2 FYNNEI. The DNA for the CDR3 is TGTGCCAGCAGTGGTGGCAGGGAAGAGACCCAGTACTTC. Its protein product is CASSGGREETQYF.

The chain is built from TRBV6-5 and TRBJ2-7; perhaps TRBD2 as D (6 bases). V lost 8 bases, J lost 2 bases, and 16 bases lay in between. Germline loops: CDR1 MNHEY, CDR2 SVGAGI. CDR3 length: 14 residues. The CDR3 sequence: CASAGTLGPYEQYF. CDR3 nucleotide sequence: TGTGCCAGCGCAGGGACTCTTGGACCCTACGAGCAGTACTTC.